Shown below are 20 T cell receptor beta chains from a single sample sequenced in a study of vaccination and CD4 T cells after COVID-19. Cultured CD4+ T cell DNA underwent sequencing with the Oncomine TCR Beta short-read assay. MiXCR was run by TCRdb on the PCR reads, yielding one entry per CDR3 protein. Of a few thousand distinct CDR3 sequences in the sample, roughly 60% were seen once. For these TCRs, the target antigens are not known. Treatment here: roughly 11-day PBMC culture with coronavirus spike peptide pools or control peptides (ViraFEST assay). According to the study, CD4+ T cells from the unexposed donor were gathered ahead of the COVID-19 pandemic (2011-2018). Sequenced input: CD4+ T cells from blood, cultured in vitro. These receptors were taken from a human donor in good health.

J is TRBJ2-2 and V is TRBV7-2; 9 bases map to TRBD2. With V trimmed by 2 bases and J by 2 bases, 6 bases remained unmatched. This CDR3 spans 17 amino acids. The V gene's germline CDR1 is SGHTA and CDR2 FQGNSA. CDR3 region: CASSLYRSGGNTGELFF. For the CDR3, the DNA is TGTGCCAGCAGCTTATACCGTAGCGGGGGAAACACCGGGGAGCTGTTTTTT. Variable domain in full (rest from reference TRBV7-2 and TRBJ2-2): GAGVSQSPSNKVTEKGKDVELRCDPISGHTALYWYRQSLGQGLEFLIYFQGNSAPDKSGLPSDRFSAERTGGSVSTLTIQRTQQEDSAVYLCASSLYRSGGNTGELFFGEGSRLTVL.

The rearrangement links TRBV12-3 or TRBV12-4 to TRBJ1-2; D remains ambiguous. V was trimmed by 4 bases and J by 3 bases, leaving 9 bases between them. The CDR3 runs 13 residues. CDR3 sequence (DNA): TGTGCCAGCAGTTCTTTATCAGACTATGGCTACACCTTC. The encoded protein is CASSSLSDYGYTF.

Of note for this clonotype: An end of the junction does not agree with germline; a read error may underlie this. The chain couples TRBV19 to TRBJ1-6; D is undetermined. The CDR3 is 14 residues long. Germline V CDR1 and CDR2: LNHDA, SQIVND (reference sequence). The CDR3 spells CAISTAGEGSPLHF. CDR3 coding DNA: TGTGCCATTAGTACCGCCGGTGAGGGTTCACCCCTCCACTTT.

CDR3 loop: CSALATSGSDEQYF. CDR3 sequence (DNA): TGCAGTGCCCTCGCGACTAGCGGGAGTGACGAGCAGTACTTC. This chain links TRBV20-1 with TRBJ2-7; 12 positions match TRBD2. This CDR3 comprises 14 residues. V trimming: 6 bases; J trimming: 5 bases; junction bases outside the gene matches: 8. Germline loops: CDR1 DFQATT, CDR2 SNEGSKA (reference sequence).

This clonotype was picked up a small number of times. CDR3 nucleotide sequence: TGCAGTGCTAGTCGAGGGGCTGGAAACACCATATATTTT. Encoded protein: CSASRGAGNTIYF. The chain links TRBV20-1 to TRBJ1-3; tentatively, D is TRBD1 (5 bases). The CDR3 runs to 13 residues. The germline V gene has CDR1 DFQATT and CDR2 SNEGSKA (reference sequence). Trimming shortened V by 3 bases and J by 2 bases, and 8 bases separated the two germline ends.

This clonotype was counted a few times. CDR3 DNA: TGTGCCAGTAGTATACAGGGATTTGATGGCTACACCTTC. This codes for CASSIQGFDGYTF. The chain employs TRBV19 and TRBJ1-2, with a weak D call TRBD1 (5 bases). Trimming pared 2 bases from V and 6 bases from J, leaving 10 bases between. The CDR3 consists of 13 residues. Per germline, CDR1 LNHDA and CDR2 SQIVND (reference sequence).

This chain uses TRBV19 with TRBJ1-2, with D perhaps matching TRBD1 (6 bases). Trimming cost V 3 bases and J 7 bases, with 15 bases left between them. Per germline, CDR1 LNHDA and CDR2 SQIVND (reference sequence). The CDR3 loop spans 14 amino acids. CDR3 nucleotide sequence: TGTGCCAGTAGTATGCGGCAGGGGCGTAGTGGCTACACCTTC. Protein sequence: CASSMRQGRSGYTF. The full variable domain, its missing parts supplied by reference TRBV19 and TRBJ1-2, is DGGITQSPKYLFRKEGQNVTLSCEQNLNHDAMYWYRQDPGQGLRLIYYSQIVNDFQKGDIAEGYSVSREKKESFPLTVTSAQKNPTAFYLCASSMRQGRSGYTFGSGTRLTVV.

In DNA form, the CDR3 reads TGTGCCAGCAGCTTAGAGGGTACAGAGACCCAGTACTTC. Protein sequence: CASSLEGTETQYF. V usage is TRBV11-2 and J usage is TRBJ2-5, with unresolved D. Trimming left V 0 bases short and J 4 bases short, with 6 bases between. This CDR3 contains 13 residues. In germline, CDR1 is SGHAT, CDR2 FQNNGV.

V usage is TRBV19 and J usage is TRBJ2-2, with 9 positions matching TRBD1. The ends lost 7 bases at V and 0 bases at J; junction bases unmatched: 6. The CDR3 spans 16 residues. Germline CDR1 reads LNHDA; CDR2 reads SQIVND (reference sequence). The CDR3 DNA is TGTGCCAGTACCCAGGGACAGGGATCGAACACCGGGGAGCTGTTTTTT. It yields the protein CASTQGQGSNTGELFF.

The gene calls are TRBV2 and TRBJ2-7, with a possible D match to TRBD2 (6 bases). The CDR3 loop spans 13 amino acids. CDR1 is SNHLY and CDR2 is FYNNEI in the germline V gene. The ends were cut back, 6 bases at V and 3 bases at J, with 12 bases in the middle. The chain's CDR3 is CASRGGYDYEQYF. CDR3 bases: TGTGCCAGCAGGGGGGGTTACGACTACGAGCAGTACTTC.

The chain employs TRBV19 and TRBJ1-5; no reliable D call. The CDR3 runs to 15 residues. V gave up 3 bases and J gave up 1 base, with 10 bases separating them. Germline lookup yields CDR1 LNHDA and CDR2 SQIVND (reference sequence). CDR3 sequence reads: CASSMFYESNQPQHF. The CDR3 DNA reads as TGTGCCAGTAGTATGTTTTATGAGAGCAATCAGCCCCAGCATTTT.

This clonotype has only a few counts. This sequence joins TRBV20-1 and TRBJ1-6; D is unclear. In germline, CDR1 is DFQATT, CDR2 SNEGSKA (reference sequence). There are 16 residues in the CDR3. V lost 2 bases and J 8 bases, leaving 19 bases between the germline ends. The CDR3 region is CSARSGNTNYYSPLHF. In nucleotides, the CDR3 is TGCAGTGCTAGATCGGGCAACACTAATTATTATTCACCCCTCCACTTT.

The V gene is TRBV24-1, the J gene TRBJ2-1, with no clear D. V lost 1 base to trimming and J lost 7 bases, with 7 bases between them. CDR3 length: 13 amino acids. Germline V CDR1 and CDR2: KGHDR, SFDVKD. The CDR3 coding sequence is TGTGCCACCAGTGATTTCCAGTATAATGAGCAGTTCTTC. As protein: CATSDFQYNEQFF.

This clonotype was detected only a few times. The J gene is TRBJ1-2, the V gene TRBV19; D gene uncertain. V dropped 8 bases and J dropped 10 bases, with 17 bases sitting between them. Germline CDR1 and CDR2: LNHDA and SQIVND (reference sequence). The CDR3 consists of 12 residues. The CDR3 region has the DNA TGTGCCAGTGCCGTTTTGGAGGGTCACTACACCTTC. This codes for CASAVLEGHYTF.

The rearrangement links TRBV6-2 or TRBV6-3 to TRBJ1-1, with D possibly TRBD1 on 5 matching bases. V was cut by 8 bases and J by 3 bases, with 16 bases left in between. Germline CDR1 and CDR2: MNHEY and SVGEGT. The CDR3 has 14 amino acids. CDR3 loop: CASVRFGGYTEAFF. CDR3 nucleotides: TGTGCCAGCGTGCGATTCGGGGGATACACTGAAGCTTTCTTT.

This chain uses TRBV7-2 with TRBJ1-6; possible D gene TRBD1, 6 bases. Germline lookup yields CDR1 SGHTA and CDR2 FQGNSA. This CDR3 is built from 15 residues. V was clipped by 6 bases and J by 9 bases, with 18 bases between them. CDR3 nucleotide sequence: TGTGCCAGCAGTACCGACAGGTCTAGTGGTTCACCCCTCCACTTT. It is translated as CASSTDRSSGSPLHF. The variable domain in full, with the rest retrieved from reference TRBV7-2 and TRBJ1-6, is GAGVSQSPSNKVTEKGKDVELRCDPISGHTALYWYRQSLGQGLEFLIYFQGNSAPDKSGLPSDRFSAERTGGSVSTLTIQRTQQEDSAVYLCASSTDRSSGSPLHFGNGTRLTVT.

The sample holds a few counts of this clonotype. V gene TRBV4-1 combines with J gene TRBJ1-5; D perhaps matches TRBD1 (5 bases). In germline, CDR1 is MGHRA, CDR2 YSYEKL. The CDR3 has 17 residues. V lost 2 bases, J lost 2 bases, and 16 bases lay in between. In nucleotides, the CDR3 is TGCGCCAGCAGCCAAACCCTAGTGAGGGGCCGCAATCAGCCCCAGCATTTT. It encodes CASSQTLVRGRNQPQHF.

The genes are TRBV7-7 and TRBJ2-5, with TRBD1 matching 9 bases. There are 15 residues in the CDR3. Germline V lookup: CDR1 SSHAT, CDR2 FNYEAQ (reference sequence). The V segment lost 1 base and the J segment 5 bases; nucleotides outside the gene matches: 5. The CDR3 DNA sequence: TGTGCCAGCAGCTTAGGGGGACAGGGAGGTGAGACCCAGTACTTC. Amino acids: CASSLGGQGGETQYF.

This chain uses TRBV7-8 with TRBJ2-2, with D possibly being TRBD1 or TRBD2 (5 bases each). Germline V gene sequence: CDR1 SGHVS, CDR2 FQNEAQ. V was trimmed by 5 bases and J by 5 bases, leaving 21 bases between them. This CDR3 region has 17 residues. The CDR3 loop is CASSQLRQGEKTGELFF. CDR3 DNA: TGTGCCAGCAGCCAATTACGCCAGGGAGAGAAAACCGGGGAGCTGTTTTTT.

This clonotype was detected only a few times. The V call is TRBV11-2, the J call TRBJ2-7, with D possibly TRBD1 on 5 matching bases. The CDR3 is 13 residues long. Trimming took 3 bases from V and 2 from J, leaving 8 bases between them. Germline lookup yields CDR1 SGHAT and CDR2 FQNNGV. Here the CDR3 DNA reads TGTGCCAGCAGCTTTACAGGTACCTACGAGCAGTACTTC. Translated, it gives CASSFTGTYEQYF. The full variable domain, completed using reference TRBV11-2 and TRBJ2-7, is EAGVAQSPRYKIIEKRQSVAFWCNPISGHATLYWYQQILGQGPKLLIQFQNNGVVDDSQLPKDRFSAERLKGVDSTLKIQPAKLEDSAVYLCASSFTGTYEQYFGPGTRLTVT.